The 20 T cell receptor beta chains given below trace back to one sample, sequenced in a study of blood T cells in healthy people across ages. Using a J-beta primer mix together with a sample-barcoded 5' primer, a second PCR was run for roughly 6 to 12 cycles. TCRdb independently ran MiXCR on the 5' RACE reads; one entry per CDR3 protein. The sample has around 1,500,000 distinct CDR3 sequences, approximately 38% seen once. What was sequenced was blood. Source of these receptors: a woman aged 18 to 35 in good health.

The chain employs TRBV7-9 and TRBJ2-1; 7 positions agree with TRBD2. Germline trimming cut 5 bases from V and 7 bases from J; bases unmatched to any gene: 14. This CDR3 has 16 amino acids. Germline V gene data show CDR1 as SEHNR and CDR2 as FQNEAQ (reference sequence). The CDR3 sequence is CASSPGTTLRGNEQFF. CDR3 nucleotide sequence: TGTGCCAGCAGCCCCGGGACTACCTTGAGAGGGAATGAGCAGTTCTTC.

This clonotype occurred many times. J is TRBJ2-5 and V is TRBV29-1; TRBD2 agrees at 8 bases. Unmatched junction bases numbered 2, after V lost 2 bases and J lost 0 bases. The CDR3 runs 14 residues. Germline CDR1 is SQVTM and CDR2 is ANQGSEA. In nucleotides, the CDR3 is TGCAGCGTTGAAACTAGCGGCAACCAAGAGACCCAGTACTTC. It yields the protein CSVETSGNQETQYF.

The V call is TRBV18, the J call TRBJ2-7; 7 nucleotides match TRBD1. Looked up from germline, CDR1 is KGHSH and CDR2 is LQKENI. The CDR3 is made up of 14 amino acids. Germline trimming cut 3 bases from V and 1 base from J; bases unmatched to any gene: 3. The CDR3 loop is CASSPVQGSYEQYF. CDR3 DNA: TGTGCCAGCTCACCGGTACAGGGGTCCTACGAGCAGTACTTC.

This clonotype turned up a few times. The V call is TRBV20-1, the J call TRBJ2-7; 7 nucleotides align to TRBD2. Germline CDR1 is DFQATT and CDR2 is SNEGSKA (reference sequence). The CDR3 has 15 amino acids. V dropped 1 base and J dropped 2; count of bases not matched to a gene: 8. The chain's CDR3 is CSARALAADPYEQYF. The CDR3 DNA follows: TGCAGTGCTAGAGCCCTAGCGGCCGACCCCTACGAGCAGTACTTC.

This clonotype has more than one count but fewer than ten. The chain employs TRBV6-5 and TRBJ1-2, with unresolved D. Germline V gene sequence: CDR1 MNHEY, CDR2 SVGAGI. Trimming shortened V by 6 bases and J by 2 bases, and 10 bases separated the two germline ends. This CDR3 is 13 amino acids long. The CDR3 spells CASSPNKNYGYTF. The CDR3 DNA is TGTGCCAGCAGCCCTAACAAGAACTATGGCTACACCTTC.

The chain employs TRBV6-1 and TRBJ2-7; D gene unclear. Deletions cut 7 bases from V and 2 bases from J, with 9 bases between. This CDR3 has 12 amino acids. The V gene's germline CDR1 is MNHNS and CDR2 SASEGT. This CDR3 reads CASTGVTYEQYF. CDR3 nucleotides: TGTGCCAGCACTGGGGTTACCTACGAGCAGTACTTC.

This clonotype was counted a few times. The chain uses TRBV29-1 and TRBJ2-7; perhaps TRBD2 as D (7 bases). Trimming pared 4 bases from V and 3 bases from J, leaving 13 bases between. Germline V gives CDR1 SQVTM, CDR2 ANQGSEA. The CDR3 contains 13 residues. The CDR3 coding sequence is TGCAGCGTTGCGGCGGGGGCGAACTACGAGCAGTACTTC. Its protein is CSVAAGANYEQYF.

This clonotype occurred a few times. This chain connects TRBV5-1 to TRBJ2-3; unclear D gene. Trimming took off 0 bases at V and 6 bases at J, with 11 bases between the two ends. The CDR3 runs 14 residues. The germline gives CDR1 SGHRS, CDR2 YFSETQ. In DNA form, the CDR3 reads TGCGCCAGCAGCTTGGAGCACGGCTTGGATACGCAGTATTTT. It codes for CASSLEHGLDTQYF.

The chain has TRBV7-9 and TRBJ2-2, with D unclear. CDR3 length: 15 residues. The germline V gene encodes CDR1 SEHNR and CDR2 FQNEAQ (reference sequence). Trimming cost V 0 bases and J 0 bases, with 5 bases left between them. CDR3 nucleotides: TGTGCCAGCAGCTTAGCACAGCCGAACACCGGGGAGCTGTTTTTT. Amino acid sequence: CASSLAQPNTGELFF.

This clonotype was seen only a few times. The V gene is TRBV5-5, the J gene TRBJ2-3; 8 bases align to TRBD2. This CDR3 contains 15 residues. Germline V gene data show CDR1 as SGHKS and CDR2 as YYEKEE (reference sequence). Losses at the gene ends were 8 bases for V and 4 bases for J; bases not matched to a gene: 12. In DNA, the CDR3 is TGTGCCAGTTGGAGAAGCGGGAGAGGCGCAGATACGCAGTATTTT. Its translation is CASWRSGRGADTQYF.

The gene calls are TRBV11-2 and TRBJ2-5; perhaps TRBD1 as D (5 bases). Trimming shortened V by 5 bases and J by 11 bases, and 18 bases separated the two germline ends. In germline, CDR1 is SGHAT, CDR2 FQNNGV. CDR3 length equals 13 residues. This CDR3 is CASSLGPRVRQYF. The CDR3, as DNA: TGTGCCAGCAGCCTGGGGCCAAGGGTACGGCAGTACTTC.

The chain links TRBV9 to TRBJ2-5; D ambiguous. V lost 0 bases and J 0 bases, leaving 9 bases between the germline ends. CDR3 length equals 15 residues. Germline loops: CDR1 SGDLS, CDR2 YYNGEE. DNA for the CDR3: TGTGCCAGCAGCGTAGACTCTTCGTACCAAGAGACCCAGTACTTC. It yields the protein CASSVDSSYQETQYF.

This chain connects TRBV2 to TRBJ1-5, with D possibly matching TRBD1 (5 bases). V was pared by 6 bases and J by 6 bases, with 12 bases between. Germline V gene sequence: CDR1 SNHLY, CDR2 FYNNEI. There are 13 residues in the CDR3. The CDR3: CASSDGDGQPQHF. CDR3 coding DNA: TGTGCCAGCAGCGACGGGGACGGTCAGCCCCAGCATTTT.

The rearrangement links TRBV6-5 to TRBJ1-4, with 7 nucleotides matching TRBD1. The CDR3 consists of 15 residues. CDR1 and CDR2 from the germline V gene are MNHEY and SVGAGI. Trimming took 4 bases from V and 4 from J; bases not matched to a gene: 6. Here the CDR3 reads CASSSGQVVNEKLFF. The CDR3 DNA reads TGTGCCAGCAGTTCAGGACAGGTTGTTAATGAAAAACTGTTTTTT.

In this sample, this clonotype turned up many times. This chain connects TRBV20-1 to TRBJ2-5, with D perhaps being TRBD1 or TRBD2 (5 bases each). V was shortened by 4 bases and J by 7 bases, with 13 bases between the two germline ends. Germline assignment: CDR1 DFQATT and CDR2 SNEGSKA (reference sequence). The CDR3 loop spans 12 amino acids. CDR3 sequence reads: CSAMRDAGTQYF. CDR3 DNA: TGCAGTGCTATGAGGGACGCGGGGACCCAGTACTTC.

This clonotype came up a few times. The chain combines TRBV25-1 with TRBJ2-7, with D perhaps TRBD1 (6 bases). V lost 4 bases to trimming and J lost 2 bases, with 12 bases between them. This CDR3 is 14 amino acids long. Germline V CDR1 and CDR2: MGHDK, SYGVNS. CDR3 DNA: TGTGCCAGCAGTGGAGACAGGAGTACCTACGAGCAGTACTTC. It translates to CASSGDRSTYEQYF.

The chain uses TRBV10-3 and TRBJ2-5; 10 bases agree with TRBD2. Trimming cost V 2 bases and J 11 bases; bases outside gene matches: 8. This CDR3 region has 14 residues. Germline-derived CDR1 and CDR2 are ENHRY and SYGVKD. CDR3 protein: CAISELAGANEQYF. CDR3 DNA sequence: TGTGCCATCAGTGAGCTAGCGGGGGCCAATGAGCAGTACTTC.

The V call is TRBV5-8, the J call TRBJ2-1; TRBD1 matches at 9 bases. CDR1 is SGHTS and CDR2 is YDEGEE in the germline V gene. Germline trimming cut 1 base from V and 3 bases from J; bases unmatched to any gene: 11. This CDR3 spans 18 amino acids. Here the CDR3 DNA reads TGTGCCAGCAGCTTGATAGGGCCCGGGACAGGGTTCTACAATGAGCAGTTCTTC. It yields the protein CASSLIGPGTGFYNEQFF.

J is TRBJ2-3 and V is TRBV6-5, with 12 nucleotides matching TRBD2. Trimming cost V 0 bases and J 2 bases; bases outside gene matches: 9. There are 19 residues in the CDR3. Per germline, CDR1 MNHEY and CDR2 SVGAGI. CDR3 loop: CASSYSTSGRPRSTDTQYF. The CDR3 DNA reads as TGTGCCAGCAGTTACTCGACTAGCGGGAGACCTCGTTCCACAGATACGCAGTATTTT.

The genes are TRBV5-5 and TRBJ2-7, with TRBD2 as a possible D gene (7 bases). The assigned J gene may be wrong: the sequence end matches TRBJ2-4 better. Per the germline V gene, CDR1 is SGHKS and CDR2 is YYEKEE (reference sequence). The CDR3 covers 12 residues. The CDR3 DNA sequence: TGTGCCAGCGGAAACGGGGGGCTCATTCAGTACTTC. As protein: CASGNGGLIQYF.